The clone carrying this T cell receptor (beta chain) showed up just once. These data come from a study of brain T cells in children with intractable seizures. The table came from immunoSEQ multiplex PCR; TCRdb's copy has only in-frame clones and leaves some out. The sample consists of 5,000 or so clones, about 91% of them appearing once. This CDR3 is built from 15 residues. V lost 3 bases and J lost 6, with 14 bases in between. In germline, CDR1 is LGHDT, CDR2 YNNKEL (reference sequence). Only cases whose brain tissue showed the highest T cell transcript signatures were sequenced. Pre-surgery treatment included at least one anti-epileptic drug.

The V call is TRBV3-1 (or the pseudogene TRBV3-2), the J call TRBJ1-4; no clear D. Here the sequenced sample was resected brain tissue, taken at surgery. The origin of this receptor is a boy under two years old with focal cortical dysplasia and intractable seizures. The CDR3 region has the DNA TGTGCCAGCAGCCACTATCCAAACCGAGATGAAAAACTGTTTTTT. This sequence encodes CASSHYPNRDEKLFF.